The clone carrying this TCR beta chain has a count of ten or more. Its antigen is still unknown. This specimen comes from a study of T cell repertoires in cytomegalovirus infection. At the level of the study: Through public TCR beta signatures, both CMV infection and matching HLA type were indicated.

The length of the CDR3 is 13 residues. V dropped 3 bases and J dropped 5 bases, with 11 bases sitting between them. TCRdb redid the calling of the reads with MiXCR, one entry per CDR3 protein. Counted here are about 920,000 distinct CDR3 sequences, roughly 30% occurring once; the ten biggest clones make up around 15%. The rearrangement links TRBV12-3 or TRBV12-4 to TRBJ2-7; D is ambiguous. The input for sequencing was cultured CD8+ T cells from PBMCs, taken from culture after CMV antigen stimulation. This TCR was sampled from a human donor in good health (CMV status not recorded). Some clones in this sample may be carry-over from other donors' samples. The CDR3 DNA reads as TGTGCCAGCAGTTTTACTTTCTACGACGAGCAGTACGTC. This gives the protein CASSFTFYDEQYV.